What follows are 2 T cell receptor beta chains derived from one specimen sequenced in a study of control samples from healthy donors and cancer patients. TCRdb keeps only in-frame clones here, not all; method: immunoSEQ multiplex PCR. Of around 130,000 clones detected, about 91% appear once; the ten largest clones hold roughly 8.7%. The sequencing sample was made of blood. The receptors were sampled from a man in his late teens or twenties in good health.

This chain links TRBV5-1 with TRBJ1-6, with D perhaps matching TRBD1 (5 bases). Germline-derived CDR1 and CDR2 are SGHRS and YFSETQ. The CDR3 loop spans 15 amino acids. Trimming removed 1 base from V and 4 bases from J, with 9 bases in between. The CDR3 DNA follows: TGCGCCAGCAGCTTGTCCGGGGGGTATAATTCACCCCTCCACTTT. Translation: CASSLSGGYNSPLHF.

This chain joins TRBV9 and TRBJ1-4, with D possibly TRBD1 on 5 matching bases. The length of the CDR3 is 15 residues. V lost 0 bases and J lost 5, with 11 bases in between. Germline V CDR1 and CDR2: SGDLS, YYNGEE. The CDR3 loop is CASSVAGGANEKLFF. DNA for the CDR3: TGTGCCAGCAGCGTAGCTGGGGGAGCAAATGAAAAACTGTTTTTT.